The rows below give T cell receptor beta chains drawn from one sample of a study of spatial heterogeneity in lung cancer. TCRdb processed the 5' RACE reads anew with MiXCR; each CDR3 protein has one entry. Here the sample spans 43,000 or so distinct CDR3 sequences, over 6.5% being singletons. The sample was PBMCs, taken at surgery. All receptors come from a female donor with early-stage non-small cell lung cancer. Both conserved end residues are part of each CDR3. Fields, in order: clone size, J gene, V gene, D gene, CDR3 DNA, CDR3 protein. D genes are given only for firm matches. A clone size is listed for some rows: how often the clone was seen (once, few, many), or a class if it is expanded.

size: many
J: TRBJ2-3
V: TRBV6-5
D: TRBD1
DNA: TGTGCCAGCAGGTCTAACAGGGGTACGCAGTATTTT
CDR3: CASRSNRGTQYF

size: .
J: TRBJ1-5
V: TRBV20-1
D: .
DNA: TGCAGTGCTAGCTCCGGGACGGAGAATTTCCTGGGCAATCAGCCCCAGCATTTT
CDR3: CSASSGTENFLGNQPQHF

size: many
J: TRBJ2-7
V: TRBV18
D: .
DNA: TGTGCCAGCTCCCCCGACTTTTCCTACGAGCAGTACTTC
CDR3: CASSPDFSYEQYF

size: .
J: TRBJ1-1
V: TRBV20-1
D: .
DNA: TGCAGTGCTCAAAGGGGGTCAGTACTAATGAACACTGAAGCTTTCTTT
CDR3: CSAQRGSVLMNTEAFF

size: few
J: TRBJ1-2
V: TRBV19
D: .
DNA: TGTGCCAGTAGTGCCCTGAATGTCTACACCTTC
CDR3: CASSALNVYTF

size: few
J: TRBJ1-4
V: TRBV12-3/TRBV12-4
D: TRBD1
DNA: TGTGCCAGCAGTTTGCGAGAGGGGCCAGGGGGCTTTGAAAAACTGTTTTTT
CDR3: CASSLREGPGGFEKLFF

size: few
J: TRBJ2-3
V: TRBV29-1
D: TRBD1
DNA: TGCAGCGCCACCGCGACAGGGGCTAGCACAGATACGCAGTATTTT
CDR3: CSATATGASTDTQYF

size: few
J: TRBJ2-1
V: TRBV15
D: .
DNA: TGTGCCACCAGCAGAGATCAGGGCCATGAGCAGTTCTTC
CDR3: CATSRDQGHEQFF

size: .
J: TRBJ1-2
V: TRBV10-3
D: TRBD1
DNA: TGTGCCATCAGCGACGTCTTATCTGACAGGGGCGGTGGCTACACCTTC
CDR3: CAISDVLSDRGGGYTF

size: many
J: TRBJ1-1
V: TRBV7-2
D: .
DNA: TGTGCCAGCAGCTCCTTCCTGGGGGGGACTGAAGCTTTCTTT
CDR3: CASSSFLGGTEAFF

size: many
J: TRBJ2-5
V: TRBV7-2
D: TRBD1
DNA: TGTGCCAGCAGCTTAGCCGGACAGGGAGAGACCCAGTACTTC
CDR3: CASSLAGQGETQYF

size: few
J: TRBJ1-4
V: TRBV12-3/TRBV12-4
D: TRBD1
DNA: TGTGCCAGCAGTTTATGGGACAGGGACGAAAAACTGTTTTTT
CDR3: CASSLWDRDEKLFF

size: many
J: TRBJ1-1
V: TRBV6-1
D: .
DNA: TGTGCCATCCAAAGGGGGGTGAACACTGAAGCTTTCTTT
CDR3: CAIQRGVNTEAFF

size: few
J: TRBJ2-2
V: TRBV5-6
D: TRBD1
DNA: TGTGCCAGCAGCCGGGGACAGGGCGGGGACACCGGGGAGCTGTTTTTT
CDR3: CASSRGQGGDTGELFF

size: .
J: TRBJ2-1
V: TRBV6-2/TRBV6-3
D: .
DNA: TGTGCCAGCAGTTACCCGACGATGCGGGGAAGCTCCTACAATGAGCAGTTCTTC
CDR3: CASSYPTMRGSSYNEQFF

size: .
J: TRBJ2-2
V: TRBV10-3
D: .
DNA: TGTGCCATCAGTGAAAGACCGACCGGGGAGCTGTTTTTT
CDR3: CAISERPTGELFF

size: few
J: TRBJ2-3
V: TRBV7-8
D: .
DNA: TGTGCCAGCAGCGCCGAGAGGGTAACGCAGTATTTT
CDR3: CASSAERVTQYF

size: .
J: TRBJ2-7
V: TRBV3-1
D: TRBD1
DNA: TGTGCCAGCAGCCAAGGGGACAGCATAGCAACCTACGAGCAGTACTTC
CDR3: CASSQGDSIATYEQYF

size: few
J: TRBJ1-3
V: TRBV5-1
D: TRBD1
DNA: TGCGCCAGCCGCAGGGACAGCTCTGGAAACACCATATATTTT
CDR3: CASRRDSSGNTIYF

size: few
J: TRBJ1-5
V: TRBV7-2
D: TRBD1
DNA: TGTGCCAGCGGGGGACAGGGGCATCAGCCCCAGCATTTT
CDR3: CASGGQGHQPQHF

size: many
J: TRBJ1-1
V: TRBV20-1
D: .
DNA: TGCAGTGCTAGCCGACAGGAGGACACTGAAGCTTTCTTT
CDR3: CSASRQEDTEAFF

size: many
J: TRBJ2-3
V: TRBV12-3/TRBV12-4
D: .
DNA: TGTGCCAGCAGTTCCCTCTCCGCAGATACGCAGTATTTT
CDR3: CASSSLSADTQYF

size: few
J: TRBJ2-5
V: TRBV28
D: TRBD1
DNA: TGTGCCAGCACCCCCTCCGGGACAGGGGGCCAAGAGACCCAGTACTTC
CDR3: CASTPSGTGGQETQYF

size: many
J: TRBJ1-1
V: TRBV20-1
D: TRBD1
DNA: TGCAGTGCCCCCGGGACAGGGCGCACTGAAGCTTTCTTT
CDR3: CSAPGTGRTEAFF

size: many
J: TRBJ1-1
V: TRBV7-9
D: .
DNA: TGTGCCAGCAGCTCCCACAGGGAGAACACTGAAGCTTTCTTT
CDR3: CASSSHRENTEAFF

size: many
J: TRBJ2-1
V: TRBV6-6
D: TRBD2
DNA: TGTGCCAGCAGTAAGACTAGCTGGCAGTTCTTC
CDR3: CASSKTSWQFF

size: .
J: TRBJ2-5
V: TRBV29-1
D: TRBD1
DNA: TGCAGCGGCGGAAGGGGACAGAAGCAAGAGACCCAGTACTTC
CDR3: CSGGRGQKQETQYF

size: many
J: TRBJ1-2
V: TRBV5-1
D: TRBD1
DNA: TGCGCCAGCAGCCTAACAGGGGACTATGGCTACACCTTC
CDR3: CASSLTGDYGYTF

size: many
J: TRBJ1-4
V: TRBV18
D: .
DNA: TGTGCCAGCTCACCACTAAGAAATGAAAAACTGTTTTTT
CDR3: CASSPLRNEKLFF

size: .
J: TRBJ2-2
V: TRBV20-1
D: .
DNA: TGCAGTGCTGCCACCCCGATGGGTACCGGGGAGCTGTTTTTT
CDR3: CSAATPMGTGELFF

size: many
J: TRBJ1-6
V: TRBV6-6
D: .
DNA: TGTGCCAGCAGTGTACAGGGCTCTAATTCACCCCTCCACTTT
CDR3: CASSVQGSNSPLHF

size: .
J: TRBJ1-6
V: TRBV20-1
D: .
DNA: TGCAGTGCTAGAGTGCAGGAATGGTCACCCCTCCACTTT
CDR3: CSARVQEWSPLHF

size: many
J: TRBJ2-5
V: TRBV23-1
D: .
DNA: TGCGCAAGGGGGCAAGAGACCCAGTACTTC
CDR3: CARGQETQYF

size: many
J: TRBJ1-4
V: TRBV14
D: TRBD1
DNA: TGTGCCAGCAGCCACGGGACAGGGTATGAAAAACTGTTTTTT
CDR3: CASSHGTGYEKLFF

size: many
J: TRBJ1-1
V: TRBV27
D: .
DNA: TGTGCCAGCAGTTTATTAGGGGGATTGAACACTGAAGCTTTCTTT
CDR3: CASSLLGGLNTEAFF

size: many
J: TRBJ1-4
V: TRBV2
D: .
DNA: TGTGCCAGCAGTGATTCTTGGCAGGGTAGTGAAAAACTGTTTTTT
CDR3: CASSDSWQGSEKLFF

size: .
J: TRBJ2-2
V: TRBV20-1
D: .
DNA: TGCAGTGCTAGGATACCGGGACTGAAGAACACCGGGGAGCTGTTTTTT
CDR3: CSARIPGLKNTGELFF

size: few
J: TRBJ2-3
V: TRBV5-1
D: .
DNA: TGCGCCAGCAGAGCGCCGGGTAGCACAGATACGCAGTATTTT
CDR3: CASRAPGSTDTQYF

size: .
J: TRBJ1-4
V: TRBV3-1
D: .
DNA: TGTGCCAGCAGCCAAGGGGGGAAGAATGAAAAACTGTTTTTT
CDR3: CASSQGGKNEKLFF

size: .
J: TRBJ2-1
V: TRBV11-3
D: .
DNA: TGTGCCAGCAGCTTAGATAGCGCCTGGAGCTCCTACAATGAGCAGTTCTTC
CDR3: CASSLDSAWSSYNEQFF

size: many
J: TRBJ1-6
V: TRBV7-9
D: .
DNA: TGTGCCAGCAGCTCCAGAATAGGACCCCTTAATTCACCCCTCCACTTT
CDR3: CASSSRIGPLNSPLHF

size: many
J: TRBJ1-6
V: TRBV20-1
D: .
DNA: TGCAGTGCTAGAGGGTTAAGACAGGCGAATTCACCCCTCCACTTT
CDR3: CSARGLRQANSPLHF

size: many
J: TRBJ2-6
V: TRBV5-5
D: .
DNA: TGTGCCAGCAGCTACCAGCGGATCTCTGGGGCCAACGTCCTGACTTTC
CDR3: CASSYQRISGANVLTF

size: .
J: TRBJ1-3
V: TRBV3-1
D: .
DNA: TGTGCCAGCAGCCAAGCCAACAGTCGACTCTCTGGAAACACCATATATTTT
CDR3: CASSQANSRLSGNTIYF

size: many
J: TRBJ2-2
V: TRBV12-3/TRBV12-4
D: .
DNA: TGTGCCAGCAGTGTCCGGGCCACCGGGGAGCTGTTTTTT
CDR3: CASSVRATGELFF

size: many
J: TRBJ1-1
V: TRBV5-1
D: .
DNA: TGCGCCAGCAAGCTTGGAACCCCGGGGACTGAAGCTTTCTTT
CDR3: CASKLGTPGTEAFF

size: many
J: TRBJ1-6
V: TRBV7-9
D: .
DNA: TGTGCCAGCAGCCCACCGACCGGGACACCAACCTTCCACTTT
CDR3: CASSPPTGTPTFHF

size: many
J: TRBJ2-2
V: TRBV24-1
D: TRBD1
DNA: TGTGCCACCAGTGACCCCACAGGGGGAGACACCGGGGAGCTGTTTTTT
CDR3: CATSDPTGGDTGELFF

size: many
J: TRBJ1-1
V: TRBV29-1
D: .
DNA: TGCAGCGTCGTGCAGGGCGTAGAGACTGAAGCTTTCTTT
CDR3: CSVVQGVETEAFF

size: many
J: TRBJ2-7
V: TRBV2
D: .
DNA: TGTGCCAGTTATGGGGGGGCCGTCGAGCAGTACTTC
CDR3: CASYGGAVEQYF

size: many
J: TRBJ2-5
V: TRBV5-6
D: .
DNA: TGTGCCAGCAGCTTACAAGAGACCCAGTACTTC
CDR3: CASSLQETQYF

size: .
J: TRBJ2-1
V: TRBV7-2
D: .
DNA: TGTGCCAGCAGCTTAGTCCGGGTCCTTGCCGCCGGTGAGCAGTTCTTC
CDR3: CASSLVRVLAAGEQFF

size: .
J: TRBJ2-7
V: TRBV28
D: TRBD2
DNA: TGTGCCAGCAGCCCCCTCGGCGGGGGATGGGGTAGCGAGCAGTACTTC
CDR3: CASSPLGGGWGSEQYF